A selection of T cell receptor beta chains follows, all from one sample in a study of T cells in Graves' hyperthyroidism and ophthalmopathy. MiXCR was run by TCRdb on the multiplex PCR reads, yielding one entry per CDR3 protein. The sample consists of 250,000 to 400,000 distinct CDR3 sequences, roughly 13% of them appearing once. Source material: blood. The receptors here all came from a woman in her forties with Graves' ophthalmopathy. Both conserved end residues are part of each CDR3. The D gene is left open where the match is weak. Clone size appears in some rows only: once, few, many, or a class for an expanded clone.

V: TRBV19; D: TRBD2; size: -; J: TRBJ2-3; CDR3: CASRWTSGSTDTQYF; DNA: TGTGCCAGTAGGTGGACTAGCGGGAGCACAGATACGCAGTATTTT
V: TRBV7-2; D: -; size: -; J: TRBJ2-1; CDR3: CASSLTSPFGQFF; DNA: TGTGCCAGCAGCTTAACTAGCCCCTTCGGGCAGTTCTTC
V: TRBV6-2/TRBV6-3; D: -; size: few; J: TRBJ1-6; CDR3: CASSPKDNSPLHF; DNA: TGTGCCAGCAGTCCCAAGGATAATTCACCCCTCCACTTT
V: TRBV12-3/TRBV12-4; D: TRBD1; size: many; J: TRBJ1-5; CDR3: CASSRQGLYQPQHF; DNA: TGTGCCAGCAGCCGACAGGGCCTCTATCAGCCCCAGCATTTT
V: TRBV27; D: -; size: many; J: TRBJ2-2; CDR3: CASSEGPLGELFF; DNA: TGTGCCAGCAGTGAGGGACCTCTCGGGGAGCTGTTTTTT
V: TRBV19; D: -; size: many; J: TRBJ1-5; CDR3: CASSREWGQPQHF; DNA: TGTGCCAGTAGCAGGGAGTGGGGTCAGCCCCAGCATTTT
V: TRBV20-1; D: TRBD1; size: -; J: TRBJ2-7; CDR3: CSAKGQGRREQYF; DNA: TGCAGTGCTAAGGGACAGGGTCGACGCGAGCAGTACTTC
V: TRBV5-6; D: -; size: -; J: TRBJ1-1; CDR3: CASSIFQGKNTEAFF; DNA: TGTGCCAGTAGTATTTTTCAGGGGAAGAACACTGAAGCTTTCTTT
V: TRBV10-3; D: -; size: many; J: TRBJ1-2; CDR3: CAISETDRGRGGYTF; DNA: TGTGCCATCAGTGAGACGGACCGGGGCAGAGGTGGCTACACCTTC
V: TRBV28; D: TRBD1; size: many; J: TRBJ1-5; CDR3: CASITNWDRRFNQPQHF; DNA: TGTGCCAGCATTACGAACTGGGACAGGCGCTTCAATCAGCCCCAGCATTTT
V: TRBV3-1; D: -; size: few; J: TRBJ2-7; CDR3: CASSQDVIAGNYEQYF; DNA: TGTGCCAGCAGCCAAGATGTAATAGCAGGTAACTACGAGCAGTACTTC
V: TRBV12-3/TRBV12-4; D: -; size: many; J: TRBJ1-2; CDR3: CASSLGSVAGYTF; DNA: TGTGCCAGCAGTTTAGGGTCGGTGGCGGGCTACACCTTC
V: TRBV20-1; D: -; size: many; J: TRBJ2-1; CDR3: CSATYYNEQFF; DNA: TGCAGTGCTACCTACTACAATGAGCAGTTCTTC
V: TRBV27; D: -; size: many; J: TRBJ2-1; CDR3: CASSWGGYYNEQFF; DNA: TGTGCCAGCAGCTGGGGCGGGTACTACAATGAGCAGTTCTTC
V: TRBV6-1; D: TRBD1; size: many; J: TRBJ1-6; CDR3: CASSSKTGVASPLHF; DNA: TGTGCCAGCAGTTCCAAGACAGGGGTGGCTTCACCCCTCCACTTT
V: TRBV19; D: TRBD1; size: many; J: TRBJ2-1; CDR3: CASMGQGSYNEQFF; DNA: TGTGCCAGTATGGGACAGGGCTCCTACAATGAGCAGTTCTTC
V: TRBV11-2; D: -; size: many; J: TRBJ2-1; CDR3: CASSPRGGGYNEQFF; DNA: TGTGCCAGCAGCCCCCGAGGGGGGGGGTACAATGAGCAGTTCTTC
V: TRBV11-3; D: TRBD2; size: many; J: TRBJ2-1; CDR3: CASSLDRSSGGLDEQFF; DNA: TGTGCCAGCAGCTTAGATCGATCTAGCGGGGGCCTCGATGAGCAGTTCTTC
V: TRBV20-1; D: -; size: -; J: TRBJ2-7; CDR3: CSAIKDSYEQYF; DNA: TGCAGTGCTATAAAGGATTCCTACGAGCAGTACTTC
V: TRBV6-2/TRBV6-3; D: -; size: many; J: TRBJ1-2; CDR3: CASTHRDNSHRYGYTF; DNA: TGTGCCAGCACCCACAGGGATAACTCCCACCGGTATGGCTACACCTTC
V: TRBV11-2; D: -; size: many; J: TRBJ2-5; CDR3: CASSFQDQETQYF; DNA: TGTGCCAGCAGCTTTCAAGACCAAGAGACCCAGTACTTC
V: TRBV19; D: -; size: few; J: TRBJ1-5; CDR3: CASSRARNPQHF; DNA: TGTGCCAGTAGTAGAGCCAGAAATCCCCAGCATTTT
V: TRBV24-1; D: TRBD1; size: -; J: TRBJ2-2; CDR3: CATSDPRTGLSTGELFF; DNA: TGTGCCACCAGTGATCCCCGGACAGGACTGAGTACCGGGGAGCTGTTTTTT
V: TRBV24-1; D: -; size: many; J: TRBJ2-2; CDR3: CATSPNLGSSQANTGELFF; DNA: TGTGCCACCAGTCCAAACTTAGGGTCATCACAAGCGAACACCGGGGAGCTGTTTTTT
V: TRBV10-1; D: -; size: many; J: TRBJ2-3; CDR3: CASGQTENTDTQYF; DNA: TGCGCCAGCGGCCAGACGGAGAACACAGATACGCAGTATTTT
V: TRBV5-6; D: -; size: once; J: TRBJ2-7; CDR3: CASSLVGAGAEPYEQYF; DNA: TGTGCCAGCAGCTTGGTAGGGGCCGGTGCGGAGCCCTACGAGCAGTACTTC
V: TRBV30; D: -; size: -; J: TRBJ2-7; CDR3: CAWDLLREQYF; DNA: TGTGCCTGGGACCTTCTTAGAGAGCAGTACTTC
V: TRBV7-2; D: -; size: -; J: TRBJ2-5; CDR3: CASNFIMQETQYF; DNA: TGTGCCAGCAACTTTATAATGCAAGAGACCCAGTACTTC
V: TRBV7-6; D: TRBD1; size: many; J: TRBJ2-5; CDR3: CASSWGQGGETQYF; DNA: TGTGCCAGCAGCTGGGGACAGGGTGGAGAGACCCAGTACTTC
V: TRBV20-1; D: -; size: -; J: TRBJ1-3; CDR3: CSARDWQAGNTIYF; DNA: TGCAGTGCTAGAGATTGGCAGGCTGGAAACACCATATATTTT
V: TRBV29-1; D: TRBD1; size: few; J: TRBJ1-1; CDR3: CSVELGGQKAFF; DNA: TGCAGCGTTGAGTTGGGGGGACAGAAAGCTTTCTTT
V: TRBV10-3; D: TRBD1; size: few; J: TRBJ1-5; CDR3: CASQTGINQPQHF; DNA: TGTGCCAGCCAGACAGGGATCAATCAGCCCCAGCATTTT
V: TRBV10-3; D: -; size: many; J: TRBJ2-7; CDR3: CAISETSSYEQYF; DNA: TGTGCCATCAGTGAGACATCGTCCTACGAGCAGTACTTC
V: TRBV2; D: TRBD2; size: few; J: TRBJ2-2; CDR3: CASTGSGGPPGTGELFF; DNA: TGTGCCAGCACAGGATCGGGAGGGCCCCCGGGCACCGGGGAGCTGTTTTTT
V: TRBV19; D: -; size: -; J: TRBJ1-2; CDR3: CASSIGPGRDGYTF; DNA: TGTGCCAGTAGTATAGGACCCGGGCGGGATGGCTACACCTTC
V: TRBV7-8; D: -; size: many; J: TRBJ2-7; CDR3: CASSPTNTNHEQYF; DNA: TGTGCCAGCAGCCCCACAAATACAAACCACGAGCAGTACTTC
V: TRBV6-2/TRBV6-3; D: -; size: few; J: TRBJ1-2; CDR3: CASSFSIQAYYGYTF; DNA: TGTGCCAGCAGTTTCTCAATACAGGCGTACTATGGCTACACCTTC
V: TRBV5-1; D: -; size: few; J: TRBJ1-3; CDR3: CASSVGSTAGNTIYF; DNA: TGCGCCAGCAGCGTCGGAAGTACAGCTGGAAACACCATATATTTT
V: TRBV27; D: -; size: few; J: TRBJ1-1; CDR3: CASSLRPLNTEAFF; DNA: TGTGCCAGCAGTTTGCGGCCTCTGAACACTGAAGCTTTCTTT
V: TRBV19; D: -; size: -; J: TRBJ2-1; CDR3: CASSILRAETYNEQFF; DNA: TGTGCCAGTAGTATTCTTCGAGCGGAGACCTACAATGAGCAGTTCTTC
V: TRBV11-2; D: TRBD1; size: -; J: TRBJ1-1; CDR3: CASSLRTGAEAFF; DNA: TGTGCCAGCAGCCTAAGGACAGGGGCTGAAGCTTTCTTT
V: TRBV18; D: -; size: -; J: TRBJ2-7; CDR3: CASSKERAEQYF; DNA: TGTGCCAGCTCAAAAGAGCGGGCCGAGCAGTACTTC
V: TRBV20-1; D: TRBD2; size: -; J: TRBJ2-7; CDR3: CSARDHGTSAYEQYF; DNA: TGCAGTGCTAGAGATCACGGGACTAGCGCCTACGAGCAGTACTTC
V: TRBV3-1; D: -; size: few; J: TRBJ1-4; CDR3: CASSSGVHDNEKLFF; DNA: TGTGCCAGCAGTTCAGGGGTTCACGATAATGAAAAACTGTTTTTT
V: TRBV30; D: -; size: few; J: TRBJ1-1; CDR3: CAWSASSTEAFF; DNA: TGTGCCTGGAGTGCTTCCAGTACTGAAGCTTTCTTT
V: TRBV11-2; D: -; size: -; J: TRBJ2-3; CDR3: CASSLVLDGADTQYF; DNA: TGTGCCAGCAGCTTAGTTTTGGACGGAGCAGATACGCAGTATTTT
V: TRBV7-8; D: -; size: many; J: TRBJ2-5; CDR3: CASSLVGGGLETQYF; DNA: TGTGCCAGCAGCTTAGTGGGCGGAGGGCTCGAGACCCAGTACTTC
V: TRBV7-2; D: -; size: many; J: TRBJ2-5; CDR3: CASSPRRYQETQYF; DNA: TGTGCCAGCAGCCCGAGGAGGTACCAAGAGACCCAGTACTTC
V: TRBV19; D: -; size: -; J: TRBJ2-7; CDR3: CASSTRVGMGEQYF; DNA: TGTGCCAGTAGTACCAGGGTTGGCATGGGCGAGCAGTACTTC
V: TRBV30; D: TRBD1; size: -; J: TRBJ1-1; CDR3: CAWSDRGDMNTEAFF; DNA: TGTGCCTGGAGTGACAGGGGGGATATGAACACTGAAGCTTTCTTT
V: TRBV10-3; D: TRBD1; size: -; J: TRBJ2-3; CDR3: CAISQGATSTDTQYF; DNA: TGTGCCATCAGCCAGGGGGCTACTAGCACAGATACGCAGTATTTT
V: TRBV20-1; D: -; size: many; J: TRBJ1-1; CDR3: CRGSGNTEAFF; DNA: TGCAGGGGGTCCGGGAACACTGAAGCTTTCTTT
V: TRBV2; D: -; size: many; J: TRBJ1-6; CDR3: CASAPRGVSPLHF; DNA: TGTGCCAGCGCACCCCGAGGTGTTTCACCCCTCCACTTT
V: TRBV29-1; D: TRBD1; size: few; J: TRBJ1-1; CDR3: CSVRPRQGAHTEAFF; DNA: TGCAGCGTTAGGCCCCGCCAGGGGGCACACACTGAAGCTTTCTTT
V: TRBV12-3/TRBV12-4; D: -; size: many; J: TRBJ2-1; CDR3: CASSLLRTVSYNEQFF; DNA: TGTGCCAGCAGCCTACTCCGGACGGTCTCCTACAATGAGCAGTTCTTC
V: TRBV20-1; D: -; size: few; J: TRBJ1-4; CDR3: CSAREGPLGEKLFF; DNA: TGCAGTGCTAGGGAGGGACCACTAGGAGAAAAACTGTTTTTT
V: TRBV28; D: TRBD2; size: -; J: TRBJ2-5; CDR3: CASSIAGTYQGQTQYF; DNA: TGTGCCAGCAGTATAGCGGGAACGTACCAGGGGCAGACCCAGTACTTC